The rows below give T cell receptor beta chains drawn from one sample of a study of T cells in Graves' hyperthyroidism and ophthalmopathy. TCRdb reprocessed the multiplex PCR reads with MiXCR, giving one entry per CDR3 protein. The sample yields about 740,000 distinct CDR3 sequences, around 15% seen once. Input material: blood. The receptors derive from a young woman with Graves' hyperthyroidism. Each CDR3 is given with its conserved first and last residue. The D gene is left open where the match is weak. Clone size is shown for a subset of rows, as once, few, many or a class of expanded clone.

D: .
size: many
J: TRBJ1-1
V: TRBV7-9
DNA: TGTGCCGGGGCGGACAGCGAAGCTTTCTTT
CDR3: CAGADSEAFF

D: .
size: .
J: TRBJ2-7
V: TRBV29-1
DNA: TGCAGCGTCTCCGTCGTCGGCACCTCCCCCTACGAGCAGTACTTC
CDR3: CSVSVVGTSPYEQYF

D: .
size: .
J: TRBJ2-7
V: TRBV29-1
DNA: TGCAGCGTTGAACAGGGCTACGAGCAGTACTTC
CDR3: CSVEQGYEQYF

D: .
size: few
J: TRBJ2-7
V: TRBV20-1
DNA: TGCAGTGCTCTCGACTTTCTCAGCAAGCAGTACTTC
CDR3: CSALDFLSKQYF

D: TRBD2
size: .
J: TRBJ2-1
V: TRBV2
DNA: TGTGCCAGCAGCGTAATTCGGACTAGCGGGGGTAGCTCCTACAATGAGCAGTTCTTC
CDR3: CASSVIRTSGGSSYNEQFF

D: TRBD2
size: many
J: TRBJ2-1
V: TRBV20-1
DNA: TGCAGTGCTAGACCAACGCAGGGGACTAGCGGACCTAGAATGTCCTACAATGAGCAGTTCTTC
CDR3: CSARPTQGTSGPRMSYNEQFF

D: .
size: .
J: TRBJ2-5
V: TRBV6-1
DNA: TGTGCCAGCAGTGGGGGGAACCAAGAGACCCAGTACTTC
CDR3: CASSGGNQETQYF

D: .
size: few
J: TRBJ2-3
V: TRBV5-5
DNA: TGTGCCAGCAGCCCTCCCCAGCTAGGGGATACGCAGTATTTT
CDR3: CASSPPQLGDTQYF

D: TRBD2
size: many
J: TRBJ2-5
V: TRBV11-2
DNA: TGTGCCAGCAGCGTCGTGGGACTAAAGGGAGAGACCCAGTACTTC
CDR3: CASSVVGLKGETQYF

D: .
size: .
J: TRBJ2-2
V: TRBV27
DNA: TGTGCCAGCAGTTTATCGGGGGGTATAGGCGGGGAGCTGTTTTTT
CDR3: CASSLSGGIGGELFF

D: TRBD2
size: few
J: TRBJ2-2
V: TRBV12-3/TRBV12-4
DNA: TGTGCCAGCAGTTTACGGACTAGCGGGAGTGGCGGGGAGCTGTTTTTT
CDR3: CASSLRTSGSGGELFF

D: TRBD2
size: .
J: TRBJ2-1
V: TRBV6-5
DNA: TGTGCCAGCAGTTACTCGACCGGGACTAGGTCGTTCTTC
CDR3: CASSYSTGTRSFF

D: TRBD2
size: many
J: TRBJ2-7
V: TRBV7-2
DNA: TGTGCCAGCAGCTTAGGGGTAGCGGGAGAACGGGAGCAGTACTTC
CDR3: CASSLGVAGEREQYF

D: .
size: many
J: TRBJ2-7
V: TRBV4-1
DNA: TGCGCCAGCAGCCAAGGGGGGAACTCCTACGAGCAGTACTTC
CDR3: CASSQGGNSYEQYF

D: TRBD1
size: many
J: TRBJ2-1
V: TRBV5-1
DNA: TGCGCCAGCAGCAACCGGGACAGGGGCTATGAGCAGTTCTTC
CDR3: CASSNRDRGYEQFF

D: .
size: many
J: TRBJ2-3
V: TRBV28
DNA: TGTGCCAGCAGTCCCACTATACCCGCAGATACGCAGTATTTT
CDR3: CASSPTIPADTQYF

D: TRBD2
size: .
J: TRBJ2-7
V: TRBV7-2
DNA: TGTGCCAGCAGCCCACGACTAGCGGGAGAGGAGGGGGGAGACTACGAGCAGTACTTC
CDR3: CASSPRLAGEEGGDYEQYF

D: .
size: .
J: TRBJ1-1
V: TRBV7-9
DNA: TGTGCCAGCAGTTTAGTCGCGGACTGGGCTTTCTTT
CDR3: CASSLVADWAFF

D: .
size: many
J: TRBJ1-2
V: TRBV4-2
DNA: TGTGCCAGCAGCCAAGGGGATCGTGGCTACACCTTC
CDR3: CASSQGDRGYTF

D: .
size: many
J: TRBJ2-7
V: TRBV18
DNA: TGTGCCAGCTCACCGCCAGACAGGGAGGGATACGAGCAGTACTTC
CDR3: CASSPPDREGYEQYF

D: .
size: .
J: TRBJ2-2
V: TRBV6-1
DNA: TGTGCCAGCACGACGGTCAACACCGGGGAGCTGTTTTTT
CDR3: CASTTVNTGELFF

D: TRBD2
size: .
J: TRBJ2-7
V: TRBV28
DNA: TGTGCCAGCAGTTTCCCCGGACTAGCAGCCTCCTACGAGCAGTACTTC
CDR3: CASSFPGLAASYEQYF

D: .
size: many
J: TRBJ1-2
V: TRBV28
DNA: TGTGCCAGCAGACCTGGCCGACAGAAGTTCTATGGCTACACCTTC
CDR3: CASRPGRQKFYGYTF

D: TRBD2
size: many
J: TRBJ2-1
V: TRBV20-1
DNA: TGCAGTGCTAGTGGTCTCGCGGGAGGGCGGGATGAGCAGTTCTTC
CDR3: CSASGLAGGRDEQFF

D: .
size: many
J: TRBJ2-2
V: TRBV2
DNA: TGTGCCAGCAGGGGGGCTGGGGTCGGGGAGCTGTTTTTT
CDR3: CASRGAGVGELFF

D: .
size: few
J: TRBJ2-3
V: TRBV6-6
DNA: TGTGCCAGCAGTTACTCCCAGGGTGGGGCAGATACGCAGTATTTT
CDR3: CASSYSQGGADTQYF

D: .
size: .
J: TRBJ2-7
V: TRBV29-1
DNA: TGCAGCGTTTTCGGAACCTACGAGCAGTACTTC
CDR3: CSVFGTYEQYF

D: TRBD1
size: many
J: TRBJ2-2
V: TRBV2
DNA: TGTGCCAGCAGTGAAAGGGGGACAGCCCGAGACACCGGGGAGCTGTTTTTT
CDR3: CASSERGTARDTGELFF

D: TRBD2
size: many
J: TRBJ2-1
V: TRBV7-3
DNA: TGTGCCAGCAGCTTAGGGCTCGGGCTAGCGGAAAATGAGCAGTTCTTC
CDR3: CASSLGLGLAENEQFF

D: .
size: .
J: TRBJ1-5
V: TRBV28
DNA: TGTGCCAGCAGGGAGGAGAGGGACCAGCCCCAGCATTTT
CDR3: CASREERDQPQHF

D: TRBD2
size: few
J: TRBJ2-1
V: TRBV5-5
DNA: TGTGCCAGCAGCCGGGGGCTAGCGGGGCCCTACAATGAGCAGTTCTTC
CDR3: CASSRGLAGPYNEQFF

D: TRBD1
size: many
J: TRBJ2-7
V: TRBV7-2
DNA: TGTGCCAGCAGCTTAGAACAGGGGCACGAGCAGTACTTC
CDR3: CASSLEQGHEQYF

D: .
size: once
J: TRBJ2-2
V: TRBV7-9
DNA: TGTGCCAGCAGCTTGGGACGGATGCCCGGGGAGCTGTTTTTT
CDR3: CASSLGRMPGELFF

D: .
size: many
J: TRBJ2-7
V: TRBV3-1
DNA: TGTGCCAGCAGCCAAGGACAGACCACCGGGCAGTACTTC
CDR3: CASSQGQTTGQYF

D: TRBD1
size: .
J: TRBJ1-3
V: TRBV20-1
DNA: TGCAGTGCCTGGACAGGGGATAACACCATATATTTT
CDR3: CSAWTGDNTIYF

D: .
size: many
J: TRBJ2-7
V: TRBV3-1
DNA: TGTGCCAGCAGCCAAGTCCAGTTCTCCTACGAGCAGTACTTC
CDR3: CASSQVQFSYEQYF

D: .
size: many
J: TRBJ2-5
V: TRBV11-2
DNA: TGTGCCAGCAGCTTAACCCCCGGAGAGACCCAGTACTTC
CDR3: CASSLTPGETQYF

D: TRBD1
size: many
J: TRBJ1-2
V: TRBV24-1
DNA: TGTGCCACCAGTGACTCATCCACGGGGACAGCGGATGGCTACACCTTC
CDR3: CATSDSSTGTADGYTF

D: TRBD2
size: many
J: TRBJ2-2
V: TRBV6-2/TRBV6-3
DNA: TGTGCCAGCAGAGGCGGGAGGGCCCGCACCGGGGAGCTGTTTTTT
CDR3: CASRGGRARTGELFF

D: .
size: many
J: TRBJ2-7
V: TRBV12-3/TRBV12-4
DNA: TGTGCCAGCAGGCCGGGCCGAAGCTCCTACGAGCAGTACTTC
CDR3: CASRPGRSSYEQYF

D: TRBD1
size: many
J: TRBJ2-7
V: TRBV18
DNA: TGTGCCAGCTCACCATGGACAGGGCAAGGCTACGAGCAGTACTTC
CDR3: CASSPWTGQGYEQYF

D: .
size: few
J: TRBJ2-1
V: TRBV20-1
DNA: TGCAGTGCTAGAGCCCCGGTATACGAGCAGTTCTTC
CDR3: CSARAPVYEQFF

D: .
size: many
J: TRBJ2-4
V: TRBV12-3/TRBV12-4
DNA: TGTGCCAGCAGTTTGATACAGGGAAAAAACATTCAGTACTTC
CDR3: CASSLIQGKNIQYF

D: .
size: few
J: TRBJ1-5
V: TRBV19
DNA: TGTGCCAGTACTCTCTCGGGGCTCGGCAATCAGCCCCAGCATTTT
CDR3: CASTLSGLGNQPQHF

D: .
size: many
J: TRBJ1-6
V: TRBV30
DNA: TGTGCCTGGAGGACACAGGGACTGGGGTCACCCCTCCACTTT
CDR3: CAWRTQGLGSPLHF

D: .
size: many
J: TRBJ1-5
V: TRBV9
DNA: TGTGCCAGCAGCGCGACAGGAGGATTCAGCCCCCAGCATTTT
CDR3: CASSATGGFSPQHF

D: .
size: .
J: TRBJ1-1
V: TRBV2
DNA: TGTGCCAGCAGGTTTACACTTGGACCCGTCCGGGAGGATTTCACTGAAGCTTTCTTT
CDR3: CASRFTLGPVREDFTEAFF

D: TRBD1
size: .
J: TRBJ2-1
V: TRBV11-2
DNA: TGTGCCAGCAGCAAAAGAACAGGGGTTCCCTACAATGAGCAGTTCTTC
CDR3: CASSKRTGVPYNEQFF

D: .
size: few
J: TRBJ2-7
V: TRBV7-2
DNA: TGTGCCAGCAGCTTATCCGGAGGGATGCCGTACTTC
CDR3: CASSLSGGMPYF